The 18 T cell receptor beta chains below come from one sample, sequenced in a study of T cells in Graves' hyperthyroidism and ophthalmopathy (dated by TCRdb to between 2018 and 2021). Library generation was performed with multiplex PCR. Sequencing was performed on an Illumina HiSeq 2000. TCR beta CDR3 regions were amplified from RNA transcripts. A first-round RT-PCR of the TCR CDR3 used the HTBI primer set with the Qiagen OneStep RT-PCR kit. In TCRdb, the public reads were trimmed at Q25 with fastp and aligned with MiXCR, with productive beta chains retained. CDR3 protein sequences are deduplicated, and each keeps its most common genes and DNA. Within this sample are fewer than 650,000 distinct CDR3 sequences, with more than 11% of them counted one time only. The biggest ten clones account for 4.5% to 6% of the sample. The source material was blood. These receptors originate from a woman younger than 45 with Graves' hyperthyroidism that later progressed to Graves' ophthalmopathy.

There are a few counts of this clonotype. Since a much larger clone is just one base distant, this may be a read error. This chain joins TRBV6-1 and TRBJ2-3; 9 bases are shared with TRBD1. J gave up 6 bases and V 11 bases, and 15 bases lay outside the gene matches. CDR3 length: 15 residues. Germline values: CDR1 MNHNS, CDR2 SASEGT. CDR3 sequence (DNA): TGTGCCGGCATCGGAGTGGACAGGGGATGGGATACGCAGTATTTT. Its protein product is CAGIGVDRGWDTQYF.

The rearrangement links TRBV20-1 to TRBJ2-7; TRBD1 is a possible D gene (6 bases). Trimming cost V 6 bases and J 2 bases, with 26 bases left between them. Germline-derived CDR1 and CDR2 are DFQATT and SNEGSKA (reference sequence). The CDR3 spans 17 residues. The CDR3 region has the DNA TGCAGTGCCCCCTTAACCGGGACAAGAAACGTCCCCTACGAGCAGTACTTC. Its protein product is CSAPLTGTRNVPYEQYF.

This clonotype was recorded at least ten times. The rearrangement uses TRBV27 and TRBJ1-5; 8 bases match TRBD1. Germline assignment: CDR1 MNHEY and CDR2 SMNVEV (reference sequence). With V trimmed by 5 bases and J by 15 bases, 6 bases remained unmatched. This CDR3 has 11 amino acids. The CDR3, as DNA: TGTGCCAGCAGTGACAGGGGAGTTTGGCATTTT. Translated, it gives CASSDRGVWHF.

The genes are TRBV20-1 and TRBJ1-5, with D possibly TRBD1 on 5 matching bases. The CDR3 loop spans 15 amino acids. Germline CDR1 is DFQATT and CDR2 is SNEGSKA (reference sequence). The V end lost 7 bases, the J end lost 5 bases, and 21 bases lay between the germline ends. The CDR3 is CSVTPGGISHQPQHF. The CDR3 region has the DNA TGCAGTGTTACCCCCGGGGGAATTTCCCATCAGCCCCAGCATTTT.

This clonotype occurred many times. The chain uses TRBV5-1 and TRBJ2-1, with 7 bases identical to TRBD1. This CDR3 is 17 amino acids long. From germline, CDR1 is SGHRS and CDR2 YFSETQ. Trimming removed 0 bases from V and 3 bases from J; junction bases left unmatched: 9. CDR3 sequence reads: CASSLVPRAGGYNEQFF. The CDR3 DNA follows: TGCGCCAGCAGCTTGGTGCCCCGGGCAGGGGGCTACAATGAGCAGTTCTTC.

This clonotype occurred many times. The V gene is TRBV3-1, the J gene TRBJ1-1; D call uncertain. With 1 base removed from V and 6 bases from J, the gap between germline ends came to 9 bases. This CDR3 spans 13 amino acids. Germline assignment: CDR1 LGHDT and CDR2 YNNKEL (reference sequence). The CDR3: CASSQVNPPEAFF. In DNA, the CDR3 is TGTGCCAGCAGCCAAGTAAACCCCCCTGAAGCTTTCTTT. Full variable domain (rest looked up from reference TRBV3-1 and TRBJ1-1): DTAVSQTPKYLVTQMGNDKSIKCEQNLGHDTMYWYKQDSKKFLKIMFSYNNKELIINETVPNRFSPKSPDKAHLNLHINSLELGDSAVYFCASSQVNPPEAFFGQGTRLTVV.

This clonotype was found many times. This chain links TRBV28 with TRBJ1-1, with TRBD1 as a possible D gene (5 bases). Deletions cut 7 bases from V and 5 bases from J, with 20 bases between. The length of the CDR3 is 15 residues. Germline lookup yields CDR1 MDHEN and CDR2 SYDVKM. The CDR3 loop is CASTPSGVVGTEAFF. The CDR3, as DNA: TGTGCCAGCACCCCTTCGGGGGTAGTAGGAACTGAAGCTTTCTTT.

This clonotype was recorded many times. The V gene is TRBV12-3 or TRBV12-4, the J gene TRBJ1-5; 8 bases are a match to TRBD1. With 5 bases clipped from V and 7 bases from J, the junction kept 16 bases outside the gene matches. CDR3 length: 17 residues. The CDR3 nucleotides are TGTGCCAGCAGTGAACCGGCCTTGGGCAGGGGGCACCAGCCCCAGCATTTT. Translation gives CASSEPALGRGHQPQHF.

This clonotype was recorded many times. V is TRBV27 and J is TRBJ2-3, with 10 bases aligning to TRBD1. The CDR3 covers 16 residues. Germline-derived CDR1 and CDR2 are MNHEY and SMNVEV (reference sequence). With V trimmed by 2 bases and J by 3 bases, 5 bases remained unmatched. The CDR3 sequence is CASSLIGQGGTDTQYF. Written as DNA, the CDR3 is TGTGCCAGCAGTTTAATCGGACAGGGGGGTACAGATACGCAGTATTTT.

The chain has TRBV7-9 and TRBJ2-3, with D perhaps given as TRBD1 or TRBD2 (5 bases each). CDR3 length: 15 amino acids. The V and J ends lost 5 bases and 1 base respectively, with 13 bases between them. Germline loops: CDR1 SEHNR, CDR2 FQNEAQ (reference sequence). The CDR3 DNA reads TGTGCCAGCAGCCCGGGTGGGGGAGGCACAGATACGCAGTATTTT. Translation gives CASSPGGGGTDTQYF.

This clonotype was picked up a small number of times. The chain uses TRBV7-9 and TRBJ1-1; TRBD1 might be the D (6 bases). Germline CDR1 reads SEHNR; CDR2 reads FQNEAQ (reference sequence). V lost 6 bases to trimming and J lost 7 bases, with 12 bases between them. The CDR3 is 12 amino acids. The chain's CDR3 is CASRSPRGEAFF. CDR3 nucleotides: TGTGCCAGCAGGTCTCCCAGGGGTGAAGCTTTCTTT.

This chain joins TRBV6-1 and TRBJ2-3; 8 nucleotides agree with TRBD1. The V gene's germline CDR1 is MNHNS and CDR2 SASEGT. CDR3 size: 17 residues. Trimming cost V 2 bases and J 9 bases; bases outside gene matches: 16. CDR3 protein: CASSEWSGTGLGGTQYF. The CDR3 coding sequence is TGTGCCAGCAGTGAATGGTCCGGGACAGGTTTAGGGGGAACGCAGTATTTT.

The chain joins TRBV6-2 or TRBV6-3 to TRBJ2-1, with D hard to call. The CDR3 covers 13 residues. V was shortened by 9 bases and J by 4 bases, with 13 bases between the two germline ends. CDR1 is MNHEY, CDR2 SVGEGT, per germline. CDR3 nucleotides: TGTGCCAGTACTACTCGAATATACAATGAGCAGTTCTTC. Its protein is CASTTRIYNEQFF.

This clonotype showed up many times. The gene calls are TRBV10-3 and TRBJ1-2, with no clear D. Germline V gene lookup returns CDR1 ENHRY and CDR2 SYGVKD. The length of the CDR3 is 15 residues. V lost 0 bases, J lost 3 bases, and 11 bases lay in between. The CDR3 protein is CAISESNSKDYGYTF. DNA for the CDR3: TGTGCCATCAGTGAGTCAAACAGTAAAGACTATGGCTACACCTTC.

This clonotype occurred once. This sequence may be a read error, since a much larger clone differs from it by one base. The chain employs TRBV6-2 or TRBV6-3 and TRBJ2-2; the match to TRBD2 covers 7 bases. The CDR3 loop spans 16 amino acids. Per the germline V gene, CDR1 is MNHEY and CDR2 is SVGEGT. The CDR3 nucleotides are TGTGCCAGCAGTTACACGGGACTATGGATCACCGGGGAGCTGCTTTTT. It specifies CASSYTGLWITGELLF.

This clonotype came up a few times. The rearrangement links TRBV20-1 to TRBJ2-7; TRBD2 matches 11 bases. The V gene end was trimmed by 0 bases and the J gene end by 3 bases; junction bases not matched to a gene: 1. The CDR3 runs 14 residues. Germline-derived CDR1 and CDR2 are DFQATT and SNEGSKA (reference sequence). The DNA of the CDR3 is TGCAGTGCTAGAGAAGGGACTAGCGGCTACGAGCAGTACTTC. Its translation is CSAREGTSGYEQYF.

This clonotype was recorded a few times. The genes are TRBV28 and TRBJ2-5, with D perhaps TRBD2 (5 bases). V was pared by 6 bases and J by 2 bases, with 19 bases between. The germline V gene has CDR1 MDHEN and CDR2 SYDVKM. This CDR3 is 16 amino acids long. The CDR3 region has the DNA TGTGCCAGCAGCTCCGAGTTCCGGGATAATCAAGAGACCCAGTACTTC. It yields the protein CASSSEFRDNQETQYF. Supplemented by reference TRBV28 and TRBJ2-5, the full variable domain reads DVKVTQSSRYLVKRTGEKVFLECVQDMDHENMFWYRQDPGLGLRLIYFSYDVKMKEKGDIPEGYSVSREKKERFSLILESASTNQTSMYLCASSSEFRDNQETQYFGPGTRLLVL.

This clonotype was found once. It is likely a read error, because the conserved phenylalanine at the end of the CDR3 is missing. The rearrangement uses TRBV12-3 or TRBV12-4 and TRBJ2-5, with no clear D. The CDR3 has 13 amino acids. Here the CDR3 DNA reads TGTGCCATCAGTGACTTAGGGATAGAGACCCAGTACCTC. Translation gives CAISDLGIETQYL.